A selection of T cell receptor beta chains follows, all from one sample in a study of regulatory T cells in long-lasting Graves disease. Using its own MiXCR run on the multiplex PCR reads, TCRdb lists one record per CDR3 protein. The sample contains about 460,000 distinct CDR3 sequences, approximately 15% of which appear only once. These data are also associated with another study on T cells in Graves' hyperthyroidism and ophthalmopathy.

Specimen: peripheral blood mononuclear cells (PBMCs), collected at new diagnosis, from a patient treated with antithyroid drugs. Every receptor here comes from a woman between 45 and 60 years old with Graves disease. Each CDR3 is given with its conserved first and last residue. A D gene is named only where the DNA matches it firmly. Rows give clone size only sometimes, using once, few, many, or a class for an expanded clone.

CDR3aa: CASSQGTAKGEKLFF; CDR3nt: TGTGCCAGCAGCCAGGGGACAGCAAAAGGGGAAAAACTGTTTTTT; j_gene: TRBJ1-4; abundance: few; v_gene: TRBV11-1; d_gene: TRBD1
CDR3aa: CASSLVGLAVSYNEQFF; CDR3nt: TGTGCCAGCAGCTTAGTGGGACTAGCGGTCTCCTACAATGAGCAGTTCTTC; j_gene: TRBJ2-1; abundance: many; v_gene: TRBV7-9; d_gene: TRBD2
CDR3aa: CASSLGQGVSQPQHF; CDR3nt: TGCGCCAGCAGCTTGGGGCAGGGGGTAAGTCAGCCCCAGCATTTT; j_gene: TRBJ1-5; abundance: many; v_gene: TRBV5-1; d_gene: TRBD1
CDR3aa: CASSRTLIDQYF; CDR3nt: TGTGCCAGCAGCCGGACACTCATTGATCAGTACTTC; j_gene: TRBJ2-4; abundance: many; v_gene: TRBV28; d_gene: -
CDR3aa: CSARQGNNQPQHF; CDR3nt: TGCAGTGCTAGACAGGGTAACAATCAGCCCCAGCATTTT; j_gene: TRBJ1-5; abundance: few; v_gene: TRBV20-1; d_gene: -
CDR3aa: CASSLPGEETQYF; CDR3nt: TGTGCCAGCAGCTTGCCGGGAGAGGAGACCCAGTACTTC; j_gene: TRBJ2-5; abundance: many; v_gene: TRBV5-8; d_gene: -
CDR3aa: CASGGDPDTQYF; CDR3nt: TGTGCCAGCGGAGGAGATCCAGATACGCAGTATTTT; j_gene: TRBJ2-3; abundance: many; v_gene: TRBV2; d_gene: -
CDR3aa: CASSSSVGTRNNEQFF; CDR3nt: TGTGCCAGCAGCTCCAGCGTTGGGACTAGAAACAATGAGCAGTTCTTC; j_gene: TRBJ2-1; abundance: many; v_gene: TRBV11-2; d_gene: TRBD2
CDR3aa: CAISVRETNYNEQFF; CDR3nt: TGTGCCATCAGTGTGAGGGAGACCAACTACAATGAGCAGTTCTTC; j_gene: TRBJ2-1; abundance: many; v_gene: TRBV10-3; d_gene: -
CDR3aa: CASSESGQGVREQYF; CDR3nt: TGTGCCAGCAGTGAATCGGGACAGGGGGTTCGCGAGCAGTACTTC; j_gene: TRBJ2-7; abundance: many; v_gene: TRBV28; d_gene: TRBD1
CDR3aa: CASSYLTGAKGEAFF; CDR3nt: TGTGCCAGCAGTTATTTGACAGGGGCGAAAGGGGAAGCTTTCTTT; j_gene: TRBJ1-1; abundance: many; v_gene: TRBV6-9; d_gene: TRBD1
CDR3aa: CSVGLGGNEQYF; CDR3nt: TGCAGCGTCGGTCTGGGGGGGAATGAGCAGTACTTC; j_gene: TRBJ2-7; abundance: many; v_gene: TRBV29-1; d_gene: TRBD2
CDR3aa: CASSQEVGESETYEQYF; CDR3nt: TGTGCCAGCAGCCAAGAGGTAGGAGAGTCCGAAACCTACGAGCAGTACTTC; j_gene: TRBJ2-7; abundance: few; v_gene: TRBV4-1; d_gene: -
CDR3aa: CASSQGTGNYEQYF; CDR3nt: TGCGCCAGCAGCCAGGGGACAGGTAACTACGAGCAGTACTTC; j_gene: TRBJ2-7; abundance: -; v_gene: TRBV4-1; d_gene: TRBD1
CDR3aa: CASSPSRQGVTEAFF; CDR3nt: TGTGCCAGCTCACCAAGTAGGCAGGGCGTCACTGAAGCTTTCTTT; j_gene: TRBJ1-1; abundance: once; v_gene: TRBV18; d_gene: -
CDR3aa: CAISGDRGRGGYNEQFF; CDR3nt: TGTGCCATCAGCGGGGACAGGGGGCGCGGGGGGTACAATGAGCAGTTCTTC; j_gene: TRBJ2-1; abundance: few; v_gene: TRBV10-3; d_gene: TRBD1
CDR3aa: CASSQRELFF; CDR3nt: TGTGCCAGCAGCCAGCGGGAGCTGTTTTTT; j_gene: TRBJ2-2; abundance: -; v_gene: TRBV5-8; d_gene: -
CDR3aa: CASSLLGTGTSPLHF; CDR3nt: TGTGCCAGCAGCTTACTGGGGACAGGGACTTCACCCCTCCACTTT; j_gene: TRBJ1-6; abundance: many; v_gene: TRBV11-2; d_gene: TRBD1
CDR3aa: CASSEVAGVSYNEQFF; CDR3nt: TGTGCCAGCAGTGAAGTAGCGGGAGTGTCCTACAATGAGCAGTTCTTC; j_gene: TRBJ2-1; abundance: many; v_gene: TRBV6-2/TRBV6-3; d_gene: TRBD2
CDR3aa: CASSYSNRDFRDTQYF; CDR3nt: TGTGCCAGCAGTTACTCGAACCGGGACTTCAGAGATACGCAGTATTTT; j_gene: TRBJ2-3; abundance: -; v_gene: TRBV6-2/TRBV6-3; d_gene: -
CDR3aa: CSVERATGGTEAFF; CDR3nt: TGCAGCGTTGAGAGGGCGACAGGGGGTACTGAAGCTTTCTTT; j_gene: TRBJ1-1; abundance: many; v_gene: TRBV29-1; d_gene: TRBD1
CDR3aa: CASSTTAGVSYEQYF; CDR3nt: TGTGCCAGCAGTACCACAGCGGGTGTCTCCTACGAGCAGTACTTC; j_gene: TRBJ2-7; abundance: once; v_gene: TRBV6-2/TRBV6-3; d_gene: -
CDR3aa: CAISGRQGSGTDTQYF; CDR3nt: TGTGCCATCAGTGGTAGACAGGGTAGTGGGACAGATACGCAGTATTTT; j_gene: TRBJ2-3; abundance: -; v_gene: TRBV10-3; d_gene: TRBD1
CDR3aa: CASSLTGERYNEQFF; CDR3nt: TGTGCCAGCAGTTTAACAGGGGAACGGTACAATGAGCAGTTCTTC; j_gene: TRBJ2-1; abundance: many; v_gene: TRBV28; d_gene: TRBD1
CDR3aa: CASMGESGGTQYF; CDR3nt: TGTGCCAGCATGGGGGAGTCGGGCGGTACGCAGTATTTT; j_gene: TRBJ2-3; abundance: -; v_gene: TRBV28; d_gene: -
CDR3aa: CASSLNGLGEQYF; CDR3nt: TGTGCCAGCAGCTTAAACGGGTTGGGCGAGCAGTACTTC; j_gene: TRBJ2-7; abundance: many; v_gene: TRBV7-3; d_gene: -
CDR3aa: CASVGSNTGELFF; CDR3nt: TGTGCCAGCGTAGGGTCGAACACCGGGGAGCTGTTTTTT; j_gene: TRBJ2-2; abundance: many; v_gene: TRBV28; d_gene: -
CDR3aa: CASSDVGQRKLFF; CDR3nt: TGTGCCAGCAGTGACGTAGGACAGAGAAAACTGTTTTTT; j_gene: TRBJ1-4; abundance: many; v_gene: TRBV2; d_gene: -
CDR3aa: CASSQPTSGSVVFYEQYF; CDR3nt: TGCGCCAGCAGCCAGCCAACTAGCGGGAGTGTTGTATTCTACGAGCAGTACTTC; j_gene: TRBJ2-7; abundance: -; v_gene: TRBV4-1; d_gene: TRBD2
CDR3aa: CASSLTGLAGGLPDTQYF; CDR3nt: TGTGCCAGCAGTTTAACGGGACTAGCGGGAGGGTTACCAGATACGCAGTATTTT; j_gene: TRBJ2-3; abundance: many; v_gene: TRBV12-3/TRBV12-4; d_gene: TRBD2
CDR3aa: CASSLGSGSGNQPQHF; CDR3nt: TGTGCCAGCAGCTTAGGGTCGGGGAGTGGCAATCAGCCCCAGCATTTT; j_gene: TRBJ1-5; abundance: many; v_gene: TRBV11-2; d_gene: -
CDR3aa: CASRPTGFEQYF; CDR3nt: TGTGCCAGCAGGCCAACAGGGTTCGAGCAGTACTTC; j_gene: TRBJ2-7; abundance: few; v_gene: TRBV6-2/TRBV6-3; d_gene: -
CDR3aa: CASSYAGDGGNTIYF; CDR3nt: TGTGCCAGCAGTTACGCGGGGGACGGTGGAAACACCATATATTTT; j_gene: TRBJ1-3; abundance: many; v_gene: TRBV6-5; d_gene: -
CDR3aa: CASSTSGQLNEKLFF; CDR3nt: TGTGCCAGCAGTACCTCGGGACAACTTAATGAAAAACTGTTTTTT; j_gene: TRBJ1-4; abundance: many; v_gene: TRBV12-3/TRBV12-4; d_gene: -
CDR3aa: CASSLEYGLENEQYF; CDR3nt: TGTGCCAGCAGCTTAGAATACGGGCTAGAAAACGAGCAGTACTTC; j_gene: TRBJ2-7; abundance: -; v_gene: TRBV11-2; d_gene: -
CDR3aa: CASNLGQGASGNTEAFF; CDR3nt: TGTGCCAGTAACCTCGGACAGGGGGCGTCGGGAAACACTGAAGCTTTCTTT; j_gene: TRBJ1-1; abundance: many; v_gene: TRBV19; d_gene: TRBD1
CDR3aa: CASSLGGAEQFF; CDR3nt: TGTGCCAGCAGTTTAGGAGGGGCTGAGCAGTTCTTC; j_gene: TRBJ2-1; abundance: many; v_gene: TRBV28; d_gene: -
CDR3aa: CASIPGTGVFYEQYF; CDR3nt: TGTGCCAGCATCCCCGGGACAGGGGTTTTCTACGAGCAGTACTTC; j_gene: TRBJ2-7; abundance: -; v_gene: TRBV5-5; d_gene: TRBD1
CDR3aa: CASSPVESSGNTIYF; CDR3nt: TGTGCCAGCTCACCTGTCGAGAGCTCTGGAAACACCATATATTTT; j_gene: TRBJ1-3; abundance: many; v_gene: TRBV18; d_gene: -
CDR3aa: CASSPGQAQETQYF; CDR3nt: TGTGCCAGCAGCCCCGGACAGGCCCAAGAGACCCAGTACTTC; j_gene: TRBJ2-5; abundance: -; v_gene: TRBV5-1; d_gene: TRBD1
CDR3aa: CASNRPDSIAGELFF; CDR3nt: TGTGCCAGCAATCGTCCGGACTCCATCGCCGGGGAGCTGTTTTTT; j_gene: TRBJ2-2; abundance: many; v_gene: TRBV12-3/TRBV12-4; d_gene: -
CDR3aa: CASSFWGSYEQYF; CDR3nt: TGTGCCAGCAGTTTCTGGGGTTCCTACGAGCAGTACTTC; j_gene: TRBJ2-7; abundance: many; v_gene: TRBV27; d_gene: -
CDR3aa: CATYAPRGSNQPQHF; CDR3nt: TGTGCCACCTATGCCCCCCGAGGGAGCAATCAGCCCCAGCATTTT; j_gene: TRBJ1-5; abundance: many; v_gene: TRBV24-1; d_gene: -